The clone carrying this TCR beta chain was counted at least ten times. Its antigen is unknown. This sample stems from a study of T cells after yellow fever vaccination. The study, taken as a whole, reports: Once the booster was given, most primary-vaccination clones reappeared, at about 96% for CD4 and 88% for CD8. A minor fraction of clonotypes spanned both CD4 and CD8 compartments. The study found a weaker secondary response that peaked faster, day 5 versus 15.

TCRdb recomputed calls from the 5' RACE reads with MiXCR, one row per CDR3 protein. The table records some 300,000 distinct CDR3 sequences, 7.5% to 9.5% of them present only once. V lost 6 bases and J lost 0; bases outside the gene matches: 7. Germline V CDR1 and CDR2: SGHTA, FQGNSA. This CDR3 is built from 18 residues. The sequence was obtained from a man between 18 and 29 years old who received the YFV17D yellow fever vaccine. V is TRBV7-2 and J is TRBJ2-3; the match to TRBD2 covers 15 bases. The input for sequencing was CD4+ T cells sorted from PBMCs, taken 5 days after the yellow fever booster vaccination. Written as DNA, the CDR3 is TGTGCCAGCAGTAGACGGGGACTAGCGGGGGGTAGCACAGATACGCAGTATTTT. Its translation: CASSRRGLAGGSTDTQYF.